A single T cell receptor beta chain is shown here with its context. This sample is drawn from a study of blood T cell repertoires in COVID-19. Looking at the study overall: Collection of acute and convalescent COVID-19 samples took place in the United States, Italy and Spain. In each case, the material was cDNA or gDNA derived from T cells, B-cell-depleted T cells, or PBMCs.

Patients of the Seattle cohort, enrolled during active infection, were followed longitudinally. In the original analysis: Researchers report that nucleated cell counts were estimated from reference gene primer amplification. TCRdb keeps only in-frame clones here, not all; method: immunoSEQ multiplex PCR. That table is the source of V, J and clone size, and D and trimming were worked out from the DNA. The sample records approximately 290,000 clones, approximately 89% being singletons. This receptor was taken from a woman in her twenties or thirties with COVID-19, enrolled during active disease. Sample: peripheral blood.

As DNA, the CDR3 is TGTGCCAGCAGCTTGGGGACTAGTCGCGGTGAGCAGTTCTTC. Its translation: CASSLGTSRGEQFF. This chain links TRBV11-3 with TRBJ2-1; 8 nucleotides match TRBD2. Germline V gene sequence: CDR1 SGHNT, CDR2 YENEEA. V shed 3 bases and J 9 bases; nucleotides not matched to a gene: 7. The CDR3 contains 14 residues.